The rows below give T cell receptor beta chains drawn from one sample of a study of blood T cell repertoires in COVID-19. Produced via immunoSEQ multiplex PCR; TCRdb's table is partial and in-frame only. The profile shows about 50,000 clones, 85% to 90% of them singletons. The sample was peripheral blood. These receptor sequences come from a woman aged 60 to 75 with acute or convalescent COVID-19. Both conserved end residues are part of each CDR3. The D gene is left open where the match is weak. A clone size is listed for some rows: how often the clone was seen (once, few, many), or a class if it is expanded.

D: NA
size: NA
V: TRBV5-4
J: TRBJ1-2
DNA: TGTGCCAGCAGCTTGCCCGGGGAGGGGTCTCCCTATGGCTACACCTTC
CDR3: CASSLPGEGSPYGYTF

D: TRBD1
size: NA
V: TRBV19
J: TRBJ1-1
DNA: TGTGCCAGTAGTATAGATACAGGGGGGACTGAAGCTTTCTTT
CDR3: CASSIDTGGTEAFF

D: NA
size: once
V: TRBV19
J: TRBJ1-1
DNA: TGTGCCAGTAACCCAGGGAGGACCATGAACACTGAAGCTTTCTTT
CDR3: CASNPGRTMNTEAFF

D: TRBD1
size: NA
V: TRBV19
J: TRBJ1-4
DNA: TGTGCCAGTAGTTCAGACCGGGACAGGGAAGGAGAAAAACTGTTTTTT
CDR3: CASSSDRDREGEKLFF

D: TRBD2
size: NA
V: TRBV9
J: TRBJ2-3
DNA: TGTGCCAGCAGCACAGGGACTAGCGGGAACACAGATACGCAGTATTTT
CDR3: CASSTGTSGNTDTQYF

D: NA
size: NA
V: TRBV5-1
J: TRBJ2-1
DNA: TGCGCCAGCAGCTTCCAGACAGGCGGTAGGGGTGAGCAGTTCTTC
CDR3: CASSFQTGGRGEQFF

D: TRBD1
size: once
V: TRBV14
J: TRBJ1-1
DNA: TGTGCCAGCAGCCAAGCCGGGACAGTACGTGAAGCTTTCTTT
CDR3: CASSQAGTVREAFF

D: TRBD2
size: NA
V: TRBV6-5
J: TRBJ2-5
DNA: TGTGCCAGCAGACCGAGCGGGGGGGCCCGAGAGACCCAGTACTTC
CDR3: CASRPSGGARETQYF

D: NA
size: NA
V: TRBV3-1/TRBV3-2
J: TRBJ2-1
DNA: TGTGCCAGCAGCCAAGATCGGCTAGCCTACAATGAGCAGTTCTTC
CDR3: CASSQDRLAYNEQFF

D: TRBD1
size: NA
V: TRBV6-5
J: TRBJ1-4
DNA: TGTGCCAGCACCGACAGGGGGCGGTGGGAAAAACTGTTTTTT
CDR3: CASTDRGRWEKLFF

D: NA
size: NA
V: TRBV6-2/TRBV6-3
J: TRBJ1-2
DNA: TGTGCCAGCAGATACGACAGCTATGGCTACACCTTC
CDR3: CASRYDSYGYTF

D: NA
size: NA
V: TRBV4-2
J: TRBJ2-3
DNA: TGTGCCAGCAGCCGACTAAACGGAGATACGCAGTATTTT
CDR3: CASSRLNGDTQYF

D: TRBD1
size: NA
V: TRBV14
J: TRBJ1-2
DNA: TGTGCCAGCAGCCAAGGACAGGGGCGGAGCTATGGCTACACCTTC
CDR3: CASSQGQGRSYGYTF